Listed here are 8 T cell receptor beta chains from one sample, sequenced in a study of vaccination and CD4 T cells after COVID-19. The Oncomine TCR Beta short-read assay was applied to DNA of cultured CD4+ T cells. A single record per CDR3 protein comes from TCRdb applying MiXCR to the PCR reads. The sample yields roughly 15,000 distinct CDR3 sequences, 45% to 65% seen once. Their antigen targets remain unknown. Sample treatment: approximately nine-day PBMC culture with coronavirus spike peptide pools or control peptides (ViraFEST assay). The sample was CD4+ T cells from blood, cultured in vitro. These receptors were collected from a human donor who had recovered from COVID-19.

This clonotype has just a few counts. The genes are TRBV20-1 and TRBJ2-3, with TRBD2 identical over 7 bases. The CDR3 contains 14 residues. Unmatched junction bases numbered 10, after V lost 6 bases and J lost 4 bases. Germline V gene data show CDR1 as DFQATT and CDR2 as SNEGSKA (reference sequence). CDR3 DNA: TGCAGTGCAGTGTTTGGGGGAGGGTCAGATACGCAGTATTTT. This codes for CSAVFGGGSDTQYF.

The V call is TRBV28, the J call TRBJ2-7; D is ambiguous. There are 11 residues in the CDR3. V was clipped by 10 bases and J by 0 bases, with 7 bases between them. Germline V lookup: CDR1 MDHEN, CDR2 SYDVKM. CDR3 sequence (DNA): TGTGCCACAAACGACTCCTACGAGCAGTACTTC. This encodes CATNDSYEQYF.

This rearrangement joins TRBV15 to TRBJ1-3; TRBD1 agrees at 7 bases. Germline CDR1 and CDR2: LNHNV and YYDKDF (reference sequence). This CDR3 spans 14 amino acids. Germline trimming cut 4 bases from V and 2 bases from J; bases unmatched to any gene: 2. Here the CDR3 reads CATSNDRAGNTIYF. DNA of the CDR3: TGTGCCACCAGCAACGACAGGGCTGGAAACACCATATATTTT.

J is TRBJ2-7 and V is TRBV7-2; TRBD1 might be the D (6 bases). The CDR3 contains 19 residues. Trimming removed 1 base at V and 3 bases at J, with 25 bases between. Germline CDR1 SGHTA, CDR2 FQGNSA. For the CDR3, the DNA is TGTGCCAGCAGCTTAGGGGTGGGGGCTTCAGCAGCGGTCTACTACGAGCAGTACTTC. This codes for CASSLGVGASAAVYYEQYF.

V gene TRBV4-2 combines with J gene TRBJ2-4, with D unclear. Deletions cut 2 bases from V and 2 bases from J, with 13 bases between. This CDR3 is 16 amino acids long. Per the germline V gene, CDR1 is LGHNA and CDR2 is YNFKEQ. The CDR3 bases are TGTGCCAGCAGCCAACCTTTAGACGGAACCAAAAACATTCAGTACTTC. It specifies CASSQPLDGTKNIQYF.

In this sample, this clonotype turned up a few times. The chain has TRBV6-5 and TRBJ1-5; D is undetermined. The germline CDR1 and CDR2 sequences are MNHEY and SVGAGI. The ends were cut back, 2 bases at V and 1 base at J, with 9 bases in the middle. This CDR3 region has 15 residues. The CDR3 is CASSYRVGSNQPQHF. CDR3 DNA: TGTGCCAGCAGTTACCGCGTGGGGAGCAATCAGCCCCAGCATTTT.

This clonotype was seen a few times. The chain carries TRBV11-2 and TRBJ1-2, with 7 bases that match TRBD1. Per the germline V gene, CDR1 is SGHAT and CDR2 is FQNNGV. J gave up 4 bases and V 6 bases, and 11 bases lay outside the gene matches. The length of the CDR3 is 15 residues. CDR3 sequence: CASSQTGAGGYGYTF. The CDR3 DNA reads as TGTGCCAGCAGTCAAACAGGGGCGGGAGGCTATGGCTACACCTTC.

This chain connects TRBV6-1 to TRBJ2-7; unclear D gene. The V end lost 10 bases, the J end lost 6 bases, and 13 bases lay between the germline ends. CDR1 and CDR2 (germline): MNHNS, SASEGT. The CDR3 spans 11 residues. The CDR3 coding sequence is TGTGCCACCGGACGGGTGGGCGAGCAGTACTTC. Amino acids: CATGRVGEQYF.